These T cell receptor beta chains were read from a single sample in a study of cytomegalovirus exposure and HLA in healthy donors. The repertoire was sequenced with immunoSEQ multiplex PCR; TCRdb's copy has only in-frame clones and lacks some. Of 150,000 to 200,000 clones in the sample, 80% to 90% were seen once. Sequencing was carried out using PBMCs. The source of these receptors is a man between 40 and 49 years old in good health and CMV-seropositive. The CDR3 runs from the conserved cysteine through the conserved F or W. D genes are given only for firm matches. Some rows mark clone size as missing; the rest say once, few, many or name a class of expanded clone.

D gene: TRBD2; J gene: TRBJ2-2; V gene: TRBV4-1; clone size: once; CDR3 protein: CASSQDRASGRTGELFF; CDR3 DNA: TGCGCCAGCAGCCAAGATAGGGCTAGCGGGAGAACCGGGGAGCTGTTTTTT
D gene: .; J gene: TRBJ1-1; V gene: TRBV7-9; clone size: .; CDR3 protein: CASSARGLETEAFF; CDR3 DNA: TGTGCCAGCAGCGCCCGGGGATTGGAAACTGAAGCTTTCTTT
D gene: .; J gene: TRBJ2-7; V gene: TRBV5-6; clone size: .; CDR3 protein: CASSLVERSYEQYF; CDR3 DNA: TGTGCCAGCAGCTTGGTAGAGAGGAGCTACGAGCAGTACTTC
D gene: TRBD2; J gene: TRBJ2-7; V gene: TRBV27; clone size: .; CDR3 protein: CASSPPWTSGSIHEQYF; CDR3 DNA: TGTGCCAGCAGTCCTCCCTGGACTAGCGGGAGCATCCACGAGCAGTACTTC
D gene: .; J gene: TRBJ2-2; V gene: TRBV12-5; clone size: .; CDR3 protein: CASGLGVEALTGELFF; CDR3 DNA: TGTGCTAGTGGTTTAGGCGTGGAGGCCCTCACCGGGGAGCTGTTTTTT
D gene: .; J gene: TRBJ1-1; V gene: TRBV6-1; clone size: .; CDR3 protein: CASSEGAGVRAFF; CDR3 DNA: TGTGCCAGCAGTGAGGGGGCAGGGGTAAGGGCTTTCTTT
D gene: .; J gene: TRBJ1-2; V gene: TRBV5-6; clone size: .; CDR3 protein: CASTLRRRTNYGYTF; CDR3 DNA: TGTGCCAGCACCCTCCGGAGGAGGACTAACTATGGCTACACCTTC
D gene: .; J gene: TRBJ2-7; V gene: TRBV11-2; clone size: .; CDR3 protein: CASSLGLGSYEQYF; CDR3 DNA: TGTGCCAGCAGCTTAGGGCTAGGATCCTACGAGCAGTACTTC
D gene: .; J gene: TRBJ2-1; V gene: TRBV7-9; clone size: .; CDR3 protein: CASSLGIGSYNEQFF; CDR3 DNA: TGTGCCAGCAGCTTAGGTATCGGGTCCTACAATGAGCAGTTCTTC
D gene: .; J gene: TRBJ1-5; V gene: TRBV5-5; clone size: .; CDR3 protein: CASSPWGGAIQHF; CDR3 DNA: TGTGCCAGCAGCCCGTGGGGGGGCGCGATCCAGCATTTT
D gene: .; J gene: TRBJ2-1; V gene: TRBV7-7; clone size: .; CDR3 protein: CASSFAGVEGEQFF; CDR3 DNA: TGTGCTAGCAGCTTCGCAGGGGTCGAGGGTGAGCAGTTCTTC
D gene: .; J gene: TRBJ1-2; V gene: TRBV28; clone size: few; CDR3 protein: CASSPGKAYGYTF; CDR3 DNA: TGTGCCAGCAGTCCAGGGAAGGCCTATGGCTACACCTTC
D gene: .; J gene: TRBJ1-2; V gene: TRBV5-6; clone size: .; CDR3 protein: CASRRRDRNYGYTF; CDR3 DNA: TGTGCCAGCAGGCGGCGGGACCGGAACTATGGCTACACCTTC
D gene: .; J gene: TRBJ1-1; V gene: TRBV28; clone size: .; CDR3 protein: CASSGYTEAFF; CDR3 DNA: TGTGCCAGCAGCGGGTACACTGAAGCTTTCTTT
D gene: TRBD1; J gene: TRBJ2-7; V gene: TRBV28; clone size: .; CDR3 protein: CASSPTGTGLYEQYF; CDR3 DNA: TGTGCCAGCAGTCCCACCGGGACAGGGCTATACGAGCAGTACTTC
D gene: .; J gene: TRBJ2-7; V gene: TRBV19; clone size: few; CDR3 protein: CASSSYRAENEQYF; CDR3 DNA: TGTGCCAGTAGTTCGTACAGGGCGGAGAACGAGCAGTACTTC
D gene: .; J gene: TRBJ2-5; V gene: TRBV7-7; clone size: .; CDR3 protein: CASSLETQETQYF; CDR3 DNA: TGTGCTAGCAGCTTGGAGACTCAAGAGACCCAGTACTTC
D gene: .; J gene: TRBJ2-7; V gene: TRBV27; clone size: .; CDR3 protein: CASSLPSGTEQYF; CDR3 DNA: TGTGCCAGCAGTCTGCCATCAGGAACCGAGCAGTACTTC
D gene: .; J gene: TRBJ2-3; V gene: TRBV13; clone size: .; CDR3 protein: CASSTPTSPQGNTQYF; CDR3 DNA: TGTGCCAGCAGCACCCCCACTAGCCCGCAGGGTAATACGCAGTATTTT
D gene: .; J gene: TRBJ1-1; V gene: TRBV30; clone size: .; CDR3 protein: CAWSVQVLNTEAFF; CDR3 DNA: TGTGCCTGGAGTGTACAAGTCTTGAACACTGAAGCTTTCTTT
D gene: TRBD1; J gene: TRBJ2-1; V gene: TRBV5-1; clone size: .; CDR3 protein: CASSPGQGVDEQFF; CDR3 DNA: TGCGCCAGCAGCCCGGGACAGGGAGTCGATGAGCAGTTCTTC
D gene: .; J gene: TRBJ1-3; V gene: TRBV7-7; clone size: .; CDR3 protein: CASSDGEGNTIYF; CDR3 DNA: TGTGCCAGCAGCGACGGGGAGGGAAACACCATATATTTT
D gene: TRBD1; J gene: TRBJ2-5; V gene: TRBV6-5; clone size: .; CDR3 protein: CASSYSGTGEETQYF; CDR3 DNA: TGTGCCAGCAGTTACTCCGGGACAGGGGAAGAGACCCAGTACTTC
D gene: TRBD1; J gene: TRBJ1-2; V gene: TRBV7-2; clone size: .; CDR3 protein: CASSSSTGVGGYTF; CDR3 DNA: TGTGCCAGCAGCTCATCGACAGGGGTGGGAGGCTACACCTTC
D gene: TRBD2; J gene: TRBJ2-5; V gene: TRBV5-1; clone size: .; CDR3 protein: CASSPELAGVETQYF; CDR3 DNA: TGCGCCAGCAGCCCTGAACTAGCGGGAGTCGAGACCCAGTACTTC
D gene: .; J gene: TRBJ1-2; V gene: TRBV28; clone size: few; CDR3 protein: CASSTGGAYGYTF; CDR3 DNA: TGTGCCAGCAGCACGGGGGGAGCCTATGGCTACACCTTC
D gene: .; J gene: TRBJ2-2; V gene: TRBV27; clone size: .; CDR3 protein: CASSFVQIGELFF; CDR3 DNA: TGTGCCAGCAGTTTTGTTCAGATCGGGGAGCTGTTTTTT
D gene: .; J gene: TRBJ2-3; V gene: TRBV5-4; clone size: once; CDR3 protein: CASSLSRGADTQYF; CDR3 DNA: TGTGCCAGCAGCTTGTCCAGGGGAGCAGATACGCAGTATTTT
D gene: .; J gene: TRBJ2-7; V gene: TRBV5-4; clone size: once; CDR3 protein: CASSPGGSYEQYF; CDR3 DNA: TGTGCCAGCAGCCCTGGGGGGTCCTACGAGCAGTACTTC
D gene: TRBD1; J gene: TRBJ1-4; V gene: TRBV6-5; clone size: .; CDR3 protein: CASSTYRGANEKLFF; CDR3 DNA: TGTGCCAGCAGTACATACAGGGGGGCTAATGAAAAACTGTTTTTT
D gene: TRBD1; J gene: TRBJ1-1; V gene: TRBV7-2; clone size: .; CDR3 protein: CASSPHPQGAGTEAFF; CDR3 DNA: TGTGCCAGCAGCCCCCACCCACAGGGGGCAGGCACTGAAGCTTTCTTT
D gene: .; J gene: TRBJ2-3; V gene: TRBV21-1; clone size: .; CDR3 protein: CASSKERLGDTQYF; CDR3 DNA: TGTGCCAGCAGCAAAGAGAGACTTGGGGATACGCAGTATTTT
D gene: .; J gene: TRBJ2-6; V gene: TRBV7-6; clone size: .; CDR3 protein: CASSLGASSGANVLTF; CDR3 DNA: TGTGCCAGCAGCTTAGGCGCCTCCTCTGGGGCCAACGTCCTGACTTTC
D gene: .; J gene: TRBJ2-1; V gene: TRBV4-3; clone size: .; CDR3 protein: CASSHIGGNEQFF; CDR3 DNA: TGCGCCAGCAGCCACATCGGCGGTAATGAGCAGTTCTTC
D gene: TRBD2; J gene: TRBJ2-1; V gene: TRBV10-2; clone size: .; CDR3 protein: CASRGGLAGTYNEQFF; CDR3 DNA: TGCGCCAGCAGGGGGGGACTAGCAGGGACGTACAATGAGCAGTTCTTC
D gene: TRBD1; J gene: TRBJ1-4; V gene: TRBV2; clone size: .; CDR3 protein: CASSEEQGSAGSLFF; CDR3 DNA: TGTGCCAGCAGTGAAGAACAGGGGAGTGCGGGGTCACTGTTTTTT
D gene: .; J gene: TRBJ2-6; V gene: TRBV19; clone size: .; CDR3 protein: CASKENSGANVLTF; CDR3 DNA: TGTGCCAGTAAGGAGAACTCTGGGGCCAACGTCCTGACTTTC
D gene: .; J gene: TRBJ1-1; V gene: TRBV7-2; clone size: .; CDR3 protein: CASSLKRNTEAFF; CDR3 DNA: TGTGCCAGCAGCTTGAAGCGCAACACTGAAGCTTTCTTT
D gene: TRBD1; J gene: TRBJ2-2; V gene: TRBV25-1; clone size: .; CDR3 protein: CASSGGTGGAVGELFF; CDR3 DNA: TGTGCCAGCAGTGGGGGGACAGGGGGCGCGGTAGGGGAGCTGTTTTTT
D gene: .; J gene: TRBJ2-1; V gene: TRBV28; clone size: .; CDR3 protein: CASGPPTYNYNEQFF; CDR3 DNA: TGTGCCAGCGGTCCCCCGACATACAACTACAATGAGCAGTTCTTC